Each of the 18 T cell receptor beta chains below was sequenced from the same sample in a study of cytomegalovirus exposure and HLA in healthy donors. The PCR had 60 Vbeta and 13 Jbeta primers. The data were produced by immunoSEQ multiplex PCR, yet TCRdb's version contains in-frame clones alone and is incomplete. This sample has 150,000 to 200,000 clones; just under 80% occur once, and the top ten carry about 1.9%. The specimen sequenced was PBMCs. The origin of the receptors is a woman under 40 in good health and CMV-seronegative.

This CDR3 reads CASSSGQGFTDTQYF. The CDR3 DNA sequence: TGCGCCAGCAGCTCCGGGCAGGGTTTCACAGATACGCAGTATTTT. The chain combines TRBV5-1 with TRBJ2-3, with D maybe TRBD1 (5 bases). Germline V CDR1 and CDR2: SGHRS, YFSETQ. This CDR3 contains 15 residues. The germline V and J ends were trimmed by 3 bases and 2 bases, with 13 bases remaining between them.

V usage is TRBV7-8 and J usage is TRBJ2-7; 11 positions agree with TRBD2. This CDR3 comprises 17 residues. Germline CDR1 reads SGHVS; CDR2 reads FQNEAQ. V dropped 3 bases and J dropped 0; count of bases not matched to a gene: 7. The CDR3 DNA is TGTGCCAGCAGCTTCGGTAGCGGGGGGGCCAGCTCCTACGAGCAGTACTTC. Translating it yields CASSFGSGGASSYEQYF.

The chain employs TRBV4-1 and TRBJ2-5; 7 nucleotides match TRBD1. The germline V gene has CDR1 MGHRA and CDR2 YSYEKL. The CDR3 extends over 15 amino acids. V was clipped by 0 bases and J by 4 bases; unmatched bases: 5. The chain's CDR3 is CASSQEPTGLETQYF. CDR3 DNA: TGCGCCAGCAGCCAAGAACCGACAGGGCTAGAGACCCAGTACTTC.

The V gene is TRBV23-1, the J gene TRBJ1-5, with a weak D call TRBD1 (5 bases). TRBV23-1 is an ORF, and what it does is uncertain. V shed 8 bases and J shed 2 bases, with 16 bases lying between them. This CDR3 is 15 amino acids long. Here the CDR3 DNA reads TGCGCCAGCGACTGGACATTTCTTGGCAATCAGCCCCAGCATTTT. Encoded protein: CASDWTFLGNQPQHF.

In DNA, the CDR3 is TGCGCCAGCAGCTTGGGGACAGGGGGAGGCTATGGCTACACCTTC. It is translated as CASSLGTGGGYGYTF. The chain is built from TRBV5-1 and TRBJ1-2; 10 positions agree with TRBD1. The CDR3 runs 15 residues. Germline values: CDR1 SGHRS, CDR2 YFSETQ. Trimming removed 0 bases from V and 4 bases from J; junction bases left unmatched: 3.

This chain joins TRBV6-4 and TRBJ2-3, with D hard to call. The germline V gene has CDR1 MRHNA and CDR2 SNTAGT. Trimming left V 4 bases short and J 4 bases short, with 12 bases between. This CDR3 has 14 amino acids. The CDR3 here is CASSAITDPDTQYF. The CDR3, as DNA: TGTGCCAGCAGTGCCATTACAGACCCAGATACGCAGTATTTT.

This chain connects TRBV6-5 to TRBJ1-1; 7 positions agree with TRBD1. CDR1 is MNHEY and CDR2 is SVGAGI in the germline V gene. V shed 4 bases and J 4 bases; nucleotides not matched to a gene: 6. This CDR3 region has 14 residues. CDR3 amino acids: CASSSGTVGTEAFF. DNA for the CDR3: TGTGCCAGCAGTTCCGGGACAGTGGGCACTGAAGCTTTCTTT.

The chain has TRBV9 and TRBJ2-5, with 13 bases identical to TRBD2. The CDR3 totals 16 residues. Germline assignment: CDR1 SGDLS and CDR2 YYNGEE. Trimming removed 4 bases from V and 5 bases from J; junction bases left unmatched: 8. CDR3 nucleotide sequence: TGTGCCAGCAGCCTCGGGACTAGCGGGACTAAGGAGACCCAGTACTTC. Its protein product is CASSLGTSGTKETQYF.

This clone turned up a few times. This chain's CDR3 is CATSPGGLIRTTEAFF. Here the CDR3 DNA reads TGTGCCACCTCCCCGGGGGGTTTAATACGGACAACTGAAGCTTTCTTT. The rearrangement uses TRBV10-3 and TRBJ1-1; tentatively, D is TRBD1 (5 bases). V lost 10 bases, J lost 5 bases, and 26 bases lay in between. Germline V gene data show CDR1 as ENHRY and CDR2 as SYGVKD. CDR3 size: 16 residues.

V is TRBV6-5 and J is TRBJ1-5, with TRBD1 matching over 7 bases. The V and J ends lost 6 bases and 4 bases, in that order; junction bases with no gene match: 6. This CDR3 has 14 amino acids. CDR1 and CDR2 (germline): MNHEY, SVGAGI. CDR3 DNA: TGTGCCAGCAGCCCAGGGGGTGGGAATCAGCCCCAGCATTTT. Amino acid sequence: CASSPGGGNQPQHF.

The chain employs TRBV5-1 and TRBJ1-4, with 7 bases identical to TRBD1. Germline V gene data show CDR1 as SGHRS and CDR2 as YFSETQ. The trim removed 5 bases at V and 4 bases at J, leaving 5 bases unmatched. This CDR3 is 14 amino acids long. CDR3 DNA: TGCGCCAGCAGTCCAGGGGGACTTAATGAAAAACTGTTTTTT. It translates to CASSPGGLNEKLFF.

V gene TRBV9 combines with J gene TRBJ2-3; a weak D match, TRBD2 (6 bases). The germline CDR1 and CDR2 sequences are SGDLS and YYNGEE. Trimming removed 6 bases at V and 2 bases at J, with 19 bases between. The CDR3 is 16 residues long. The CDR3 DNA reads TGTGCCAGCAACGGGCTGAGGCGGGGTTTCACAGATACGCAGTATTTT. It encodes CASNGLRRGFTDTQYF.

This clone has a handful of counts. The chain has TRBV7-3 and TRBJ1-1; tentatively, D is TRBD1 (5 bases). Germline CDR1 SGHTA, CDR2 FQGTGA. This CDR3 contains 14 residues. The V end lost 4 bases, the J end lost 4 bases, and 13 bases lay between the germline ends. The CDR3 nucleotides are TGTGCCAGCAGCTCTAGCGCAGGGAGCACTGAAGCTTTCTTT. This sequence encodes CASSSSAGSTEAFF.

The genes are TRBV14 and TRBJ2-5; 11 nucleotides align to TRBD1. The CDR3 is made up of 17 amino acids. V dropped 3 bases and J dropped 2; count of bases not matched to a gene: 8. In germline, CDR1 is SGHDN, CDR2 FVKESK. The CDR3 DNA reads TGTGCCAGCAGCCAGGACAGGGGGCTGGTCGGTCAAGAGACCCAGTACTTC. Translated: CASSQDRGLVGQETQYF.

The chain combines TRBV7-9 with TRBJ2-3; D is unclear. The CDR3 totals 10 residues. CDR1 is SEHNR, CDR2 FQNEAQ, per germline (reference sequence). V was pared by 7 bases and J by 5 bases, with 4 bases between. The CDR3 region has the DNA TGTGCCAGCACCCTAGATACGCAGTATTTT. Residues: CASTLDTQYF.

This chain links TRBV6-5 with TRBJ1-2; D is perhaps TRBD1 (5 bases). The CDR3 extends over 12 amino acids. V was clipped by 11 bases and J by 8 bases, with 18 bases between them. In germline, CDR1 is MNHEY, CDR2 SVGAGI. In nucleotides, the CDR3 is TGTGCCTCGTGGGGGGGAACCGGCGGCTACACCTTC. It encodes CASWGGTGGYTF.

This chain uses TRBV6-1 with TRBJ1-2, with a tentative D call TRBD1 (6 bases). CDR1 is MNHNS, CDR2 SASEGT, per germline. Deletions cut 3 bases from V and 8 bases from J, with 19 bases between. The CDR3 sequence is 15 residues long. The CDR3 spells CASSDLTGGRSGYTF. CDR3 bases: TGTGCCAGCAGTGACCTAACGGGGGGCCGCAGCGGCTACACCTTC.

This clone was detected only a few times. CDR3 residues: CASSPPYRPSNYGYTF. In nucleotides, the CDR3 is TGTGCCAGCTCACCACCGTACAGGCCCTCTAACTATGGCTACACCTTC. The genes are TRBV18 and TRBJ1-2; maybe TRBD1 (5 bases). Germline V gene data show CDR1 as KGHSH and CDR2 as LQKENI. Trimming took 0 bases from V and 0 from J, leaving 11 bases between them. The CDR3 totals 16 residues. The variable domain in full, completed from reference TRBV18 and TRBJ1-2, reads NAGVMQNPRHLVRRRGQEARLRCSPMKGHSHVYWYRQLPEEGLKFMVYLQKENIIDESGMPKERFSAEFPKEGPSILRIQQVVRGDSAAYFCASSPPYRPSNYGYTFGSGTRLTVV.